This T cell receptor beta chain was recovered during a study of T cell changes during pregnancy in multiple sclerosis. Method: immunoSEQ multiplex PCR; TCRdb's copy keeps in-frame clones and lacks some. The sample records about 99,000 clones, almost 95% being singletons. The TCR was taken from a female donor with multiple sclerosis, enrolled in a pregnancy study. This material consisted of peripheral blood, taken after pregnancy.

The CDR3 protein is CASSGTGGQIRNQPQHF. As DNA, the CDR3 is TGTGCCAGTAGTGGGACAGGGGGGCAAATTCGCAATCAGCCCCAGCATTTT. The chain joins TRBV19 to TRBJ1-5, with 11 bases identical to TRBD1. Germline trimming cut 5 bases from V and 2 bases from J; bases unmatched to any gene: 8. CDR3 length equals 17 residues. The V gene's germline CDR1 is LNHDA and CDR2 SQIVND (reference sequence).